The sequence of this TCR beta chain was determined in a study of post-analysis software for immune sequencing data. Regarding the study as a whole: TRBV5-6, TRBV5-1 and TRBV20-1 belonged to a set of about five TRBV segments that were more frequent in patients than controls.

Germline CDR1 is SEHNR and CDR2 is FQNEAQ (reference sequence). This CDR3 is built from 15 residues. Deletions cut 5 bases from V and 4 bases from J, with 15 bases between. This clonotype was seen a few times. Its specificity is not known. The authors incorporated unique molecular identifiers into the TCR beta cDNA libraries. TCRdb re-called the PCR reads with MiXCR, one entry per CDR3 protein. The data hold 600,000 to 700,000 distinct CDR3 sequences, with 55% to 70% observed a single time. The specimen sequenced was blood. This sequence joins TRBV7-9 and TRBJ2-1; D remains unclear. The sequence was collected from a girl aged 2-15 years with multiple sclerosis. For the CDR3, the DNA is TGTGCCAGCAGCCCCGCAAGGCGGTTTTACAATGAGCAGTTCTTC. Protein product: CASSPARRFYNEQFF. Full variable domain (rest looked up from reference TRBV7-9 and TRBJ2-1): DTGVSQNPRHKITKRGQNVTFRCDPISEHNRLYWYRQTLGQGPEFLTYFQNEAQLEKSRLLSDRFSAERPKGSFSTLEIQRTEQGDSAMYLCASSPARRFYNEQFFGPGTRLTVL.